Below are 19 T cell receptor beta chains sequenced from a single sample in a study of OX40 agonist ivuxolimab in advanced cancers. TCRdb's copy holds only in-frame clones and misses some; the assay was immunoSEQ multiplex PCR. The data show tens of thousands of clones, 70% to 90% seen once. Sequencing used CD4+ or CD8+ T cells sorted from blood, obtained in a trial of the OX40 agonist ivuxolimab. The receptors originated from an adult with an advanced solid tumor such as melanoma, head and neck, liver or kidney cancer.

The CDR3 region has the DNA TGCGCCAGCAGCCAAGATGGCGCAGGGCCCCCCAATCAGCCCCAGCATTTT. This encodes CASSQDGAGPPNQPQHF. The V and J genes are TRBV4-1 and TRBJ1-5, with D possibly matching TRBD1 (5 bases). The CDR3 is 17 amino acids. Deletions cut 0 bases from V and 3 bases from J, with 15 bases between. Germline V gene data show CDR1 as MGHRA and CDR2 as YSYEKL.

The CDR3 DNA reads TGCGCCAGCAGCCAAGAGAAGGGGGGGCCCGCCTACGAGCAGTACTTC. Translation: CASSQEKGGPAYEQYF. The rearrangement links TRBV4-1 to TRBJ2-7, with a possible D match to TRBD2 (7 bases). V dropped 0 bases and J dropped 2 bases, with 14 bases sitting between them. The length of the CDR3 is 16 residues. Per the germline V gene, CDR1 is MGHRA and CDR2 is YSYEKL.

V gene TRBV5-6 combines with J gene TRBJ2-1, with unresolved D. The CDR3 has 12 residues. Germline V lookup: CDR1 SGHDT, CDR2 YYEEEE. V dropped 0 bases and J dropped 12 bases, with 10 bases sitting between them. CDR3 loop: CASSLARRVQFF. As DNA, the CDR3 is TGTGCCAGCAGCTTGGCCAGAAGGGTGCAGTTCTTC.

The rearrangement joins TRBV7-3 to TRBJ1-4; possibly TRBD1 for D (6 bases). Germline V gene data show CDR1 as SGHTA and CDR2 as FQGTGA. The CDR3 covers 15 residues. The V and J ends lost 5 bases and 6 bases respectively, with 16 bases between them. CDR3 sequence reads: CASSPGRGGHEKLFF. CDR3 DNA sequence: TGTGCCAGCAGCCCCGGGCGGGGGGGGCATGAAAAACTGTTTTTT.

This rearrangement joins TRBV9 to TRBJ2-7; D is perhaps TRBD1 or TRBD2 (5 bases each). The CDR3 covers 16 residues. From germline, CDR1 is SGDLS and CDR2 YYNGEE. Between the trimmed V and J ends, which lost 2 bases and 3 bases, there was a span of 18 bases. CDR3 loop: CASSVGDEGLSYEQYF. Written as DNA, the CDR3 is TGTGCCAGCAGCGTGGGGGATGAGGGCCTGAGCTACGAGCAGTACTTC.

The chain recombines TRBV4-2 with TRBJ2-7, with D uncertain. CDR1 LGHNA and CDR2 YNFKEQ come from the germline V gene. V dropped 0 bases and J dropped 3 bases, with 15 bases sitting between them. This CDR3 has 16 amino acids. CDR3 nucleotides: TGTGCCAGCAGCCAAGATCGAAGCAGGCTAAACTACGAGCAGTACTTC. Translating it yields CASSQDRSRLNYEQYF.

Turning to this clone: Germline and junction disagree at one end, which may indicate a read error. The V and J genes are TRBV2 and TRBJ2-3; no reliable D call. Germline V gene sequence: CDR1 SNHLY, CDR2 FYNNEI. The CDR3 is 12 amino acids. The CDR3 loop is CASSGQRDTQYF. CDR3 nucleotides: TGTGCCAGTAGTGGTCAGAGAGATACGCAGTATTTT.

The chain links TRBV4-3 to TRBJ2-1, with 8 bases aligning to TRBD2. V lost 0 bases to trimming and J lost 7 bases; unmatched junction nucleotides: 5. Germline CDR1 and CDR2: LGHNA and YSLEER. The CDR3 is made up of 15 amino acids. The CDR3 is CASSQDGTRLNEQFF. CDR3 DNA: TGCGCCAGCAGCCAAGATGGGACTAGGTTAAATGAGCAGTTCTTC.

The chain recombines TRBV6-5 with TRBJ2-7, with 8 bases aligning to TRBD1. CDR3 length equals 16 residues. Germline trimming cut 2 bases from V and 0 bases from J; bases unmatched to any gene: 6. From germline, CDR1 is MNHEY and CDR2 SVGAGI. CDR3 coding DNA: TGTGCCAGCAGTTACGGCGGACAGGGCCGCTCCTACGAGCAGTACTTC. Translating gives CASSYGGQGRSYEQYF.

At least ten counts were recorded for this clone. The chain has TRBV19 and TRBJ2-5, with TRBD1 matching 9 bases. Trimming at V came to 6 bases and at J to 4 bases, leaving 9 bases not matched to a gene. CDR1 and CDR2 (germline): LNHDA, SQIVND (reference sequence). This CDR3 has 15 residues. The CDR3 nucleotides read TGTGCCAGTAGCTGGACAGGGGAAGGTGGAGAGACCCAGTACTTC. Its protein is CASSWTGEGGETQYF.

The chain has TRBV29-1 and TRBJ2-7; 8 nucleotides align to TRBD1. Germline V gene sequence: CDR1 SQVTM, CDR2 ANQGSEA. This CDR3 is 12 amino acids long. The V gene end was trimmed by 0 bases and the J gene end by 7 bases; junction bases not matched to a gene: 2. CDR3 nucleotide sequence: TGCAGCGTTGAAGAGGGGGACAGGGAGCAGTACTTC. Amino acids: CSVEEGDREQYF.

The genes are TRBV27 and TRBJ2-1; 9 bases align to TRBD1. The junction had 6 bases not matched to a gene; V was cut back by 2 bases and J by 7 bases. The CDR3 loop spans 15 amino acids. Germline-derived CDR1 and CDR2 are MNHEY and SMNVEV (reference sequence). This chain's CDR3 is CASSLGTGFFNEQFF. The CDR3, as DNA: TGTGCCAGCAGTTTAGGGACAGGGTTTTTTAATGAGCAGTTCTTC.

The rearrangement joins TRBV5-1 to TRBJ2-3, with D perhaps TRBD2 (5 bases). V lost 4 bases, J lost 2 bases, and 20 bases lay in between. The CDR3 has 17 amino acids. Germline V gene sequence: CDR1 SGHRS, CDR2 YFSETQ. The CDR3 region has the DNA TGCGCCAGCAGCCCGGGTGGACTGGGGTTTTTCACAGATACGCAGTATTTT. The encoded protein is CASSPGGLGFFTDTQYF.

CDR3 DNA: TGTGCCAGCAGTCCCGGACAGGGCCTCAATCAGCCCCAGCATTTT. Translation gives CASSPGQGLNQPQHF. V usage is TRBV27 and J usage is TRBJ1-5; the match to TRBD1 covers 8 bases. Trimming cost V 5 bases and J 3 bases; bases outside gene matches: 6. Germline lookup yields CDR1 MNHEY and CDR2 SMNVEV (reference sequence). The length of the CDR3 is 15 residues.

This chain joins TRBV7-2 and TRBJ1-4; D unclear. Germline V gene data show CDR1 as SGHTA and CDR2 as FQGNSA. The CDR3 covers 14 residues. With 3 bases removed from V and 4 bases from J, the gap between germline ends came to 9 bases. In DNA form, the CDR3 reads TGTGCCAGCAGCTTTGGCCGACTTAATGAAAAACTGTTTTTT. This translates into CASSFGRLNEKLFF.

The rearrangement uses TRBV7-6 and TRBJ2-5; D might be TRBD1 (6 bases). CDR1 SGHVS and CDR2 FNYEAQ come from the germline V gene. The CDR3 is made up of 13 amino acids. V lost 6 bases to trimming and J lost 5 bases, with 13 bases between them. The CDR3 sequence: CASRTGPRETQYF. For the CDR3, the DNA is TGTGCCAGCAGGACAGGCCCACGGGAGACCCAGTACTTC.

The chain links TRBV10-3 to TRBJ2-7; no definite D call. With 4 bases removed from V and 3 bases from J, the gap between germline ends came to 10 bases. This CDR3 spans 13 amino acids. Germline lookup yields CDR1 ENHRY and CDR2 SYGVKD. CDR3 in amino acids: CAISGEANYEQYF. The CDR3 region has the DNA TGTGCCATCAGTGGAGAAGCAAACTACGAGCAGTACTTC.

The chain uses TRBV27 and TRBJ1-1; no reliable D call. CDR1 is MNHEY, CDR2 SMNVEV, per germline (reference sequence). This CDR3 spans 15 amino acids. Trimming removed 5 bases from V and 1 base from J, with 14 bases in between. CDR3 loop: CASSGALDPNTEAFF. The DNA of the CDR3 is TGTGCCAGCAGTGGAGCCCTCGATCCGAACACTGAAGCTTTCTTT.

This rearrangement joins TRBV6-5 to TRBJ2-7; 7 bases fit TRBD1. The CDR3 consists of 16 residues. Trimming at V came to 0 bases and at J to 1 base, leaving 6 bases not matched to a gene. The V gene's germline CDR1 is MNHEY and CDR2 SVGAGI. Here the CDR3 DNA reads TGTGCCAGCAGTTACTCGGCCGGGGACAGTTCCTACGAGCAGTACTTC. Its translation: CASSYSAGDSSYEQYF.